What follows is one TCR beta chain and its context. The entry originates in a study of blood T cell repertoires in COVID-19. Germline CDR1 and CDR2: SQVTM and ANQGSEA. This CDR3 region has 14 residues. Trimming shortened V by 0 bases and J by 0 bases, and 7 bases separated the two germline ends. Data came from immunoSEQ multiplex PCR; TCRdb stores just in-frame clones and leaves some out. The sample shows some 390,000 clones, 80% to 90% of them seen only once. The rearrangement joins TRBV29-1 to TRBJ2-3; a possible D gene is TRBD1 (5 bases). The sequence derives from a woman in her sixties with COVID-19, enrolled during active disease. Sequenced sample: peripheral blood. In nucleotides, the CDR3 is TGCAGCGTTGAAGATCGGACAAGCACAGATACGCAGTATTTT. Translation: CSVEDRTSTDTQYF.